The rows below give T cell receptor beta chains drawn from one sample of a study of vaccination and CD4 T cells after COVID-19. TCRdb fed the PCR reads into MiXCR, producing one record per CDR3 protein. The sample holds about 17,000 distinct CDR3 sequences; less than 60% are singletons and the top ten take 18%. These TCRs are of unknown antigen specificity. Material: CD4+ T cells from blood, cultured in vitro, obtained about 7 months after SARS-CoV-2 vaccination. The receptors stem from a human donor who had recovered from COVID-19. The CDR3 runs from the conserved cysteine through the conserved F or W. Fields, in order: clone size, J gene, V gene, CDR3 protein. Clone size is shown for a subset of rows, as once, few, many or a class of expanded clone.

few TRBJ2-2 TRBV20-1 CSAASGANTGELFF
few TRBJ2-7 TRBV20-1 CSARDMYVSGAEYEQYF
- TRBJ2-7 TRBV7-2 CASSQDRGDGQYF
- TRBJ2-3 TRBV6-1 CASRTDRGRTTDTQYF
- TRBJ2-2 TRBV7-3 CASSWQANTGELFF
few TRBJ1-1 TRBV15 CATSLAVGALNTEAFF
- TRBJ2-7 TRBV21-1 CASLIPGDRVSGYEQYF
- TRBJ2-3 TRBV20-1 CSAILGFTDTQYF
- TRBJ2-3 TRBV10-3 CAIIRTLGGSDTQYF
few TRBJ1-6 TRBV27 CASRNTGALSPLHF
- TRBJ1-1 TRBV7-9 CASSPHRDRVTEAFF
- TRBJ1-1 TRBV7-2 CASSPRFTEAFF
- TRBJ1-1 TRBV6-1 CASSVRGFNTEAFF
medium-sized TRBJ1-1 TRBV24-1 CATSHQANTEAFF
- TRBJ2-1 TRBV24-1 CATSDWTSGRGNEQFF
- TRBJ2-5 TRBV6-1 CASSEALPGTQAETQYF
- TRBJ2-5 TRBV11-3 CASSLDRAASGSQETQYF
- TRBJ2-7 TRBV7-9 CASSLGLVGPEQYF
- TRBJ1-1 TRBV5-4 CASTNSRVGVATEAFF
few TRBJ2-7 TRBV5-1 CASSSQQGAPYEQYF
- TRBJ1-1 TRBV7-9 CASSLKGPYETFF
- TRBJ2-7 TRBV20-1 CSARDGADEQYF
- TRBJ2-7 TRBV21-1 CASSRNTGEAPYEQYF
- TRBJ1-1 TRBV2 CASSRQGSNTEAFF
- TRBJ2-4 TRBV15 CATSTAGGPGNIQYF
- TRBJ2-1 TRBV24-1 CATSDLRAGGYNEQFF
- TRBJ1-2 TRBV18 CASSPEGQGSRYTF
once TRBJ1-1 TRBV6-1 CASSHLGRNTEAFF
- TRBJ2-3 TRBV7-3 CASSLGTSGGRPDTQYF
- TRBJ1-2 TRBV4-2 CASSSYTTYGYTF
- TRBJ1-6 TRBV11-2 CASRPQGAGGNSPLHF
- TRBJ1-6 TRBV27 CASSFLPTGTGGNSSLHF
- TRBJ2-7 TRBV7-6 CASGLGQNEQYF
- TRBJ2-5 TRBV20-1 CSAPRTGFGTQYF
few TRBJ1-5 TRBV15 CATSSGRDSDSNQPQHF
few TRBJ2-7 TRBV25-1 CASSAAGSYEQYF
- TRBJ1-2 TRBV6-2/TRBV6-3 CASSGDTRGNTF
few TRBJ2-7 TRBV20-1 CGAGTSTYEQYF
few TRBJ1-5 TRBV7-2 CASSTGFQPQHF
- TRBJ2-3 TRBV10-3 CAITLSGSPGGTQYF
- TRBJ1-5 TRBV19 CASRRDRVGQPQHF
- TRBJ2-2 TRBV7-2 CASLPRESNTGELFF
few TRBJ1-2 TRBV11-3 CASSLEGRGGVYGYTF
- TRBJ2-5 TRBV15 CATSRDWVFQETQYF
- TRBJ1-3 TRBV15 CATSINAGNTIYF
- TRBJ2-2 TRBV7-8 CASSAKRLAPGELFF
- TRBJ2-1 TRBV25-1 CASSDVSSYNEQFF
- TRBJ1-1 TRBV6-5 CASSYYMNTEAFF
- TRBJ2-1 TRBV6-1 CASSESLAGASYNEQFF
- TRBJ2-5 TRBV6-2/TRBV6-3 CASSSQETQYF
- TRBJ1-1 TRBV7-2 CASSLWGRNTEAFF